The 26 T cell receptor beta chains in this list originate from one sample, sequenced in a study of OX40 agonist ivuxolimab in advanced cancers. Assay used: immunoSEQ multiplex PCR; TCRdb lists only in-frame clones, some missing. The sample comprises 65,000 to 85,000 clones, approximately 86% of which are singletons, and over 2% rests with the top ten. The material sequenced was CD4+ or CD8+ T cells sorted from blood, taken in a trial of the OX40 agonist ivuxolimab. These receptors originate from an adult with an advanced solid tumor such as melanoma, head and neck, liver or kidney cancer.

The J gene is TRBJ1-1, the V gene TRBV11-2; D not certain. Per the germline V gene, CDR1 is SGHAT and CDR2 is FQNNGV. Trimming pared 3 bases from V and 2 bases from J, leaving 7 bases between. The CDR3 runs 13 residues. CDR3 sequence (DNA): TGTGCCAGCAGCTTTTTAAGAAACACTGAAGCTTTCTTT. Protein sequence: CASSFLRNTEAFF.

This clone was counted a few times. The J gene is TRBJ1-2, the V gene TRBV4-2; D remains ambiguous. V gave up 1 base and J gave up 1 base, with 7 bases separating them. Per the germline V gene, CDR1 is LGHNA and CDR2 is YNFKEQ. This CDR3 has 14 amino acids. For the CDR3, the DNA is TGTGCCAGCAGCCAAGGGGAGGTTAACTATGGCTACACCTTC. Its protein product is CASSQGEVNYGYTF.

This clone was observed a handful of times. The rearrangement uses TRBV4-3 and TRBJ1-1; D may be TRBD1 (5 bases). Trimming took 2 bases from V and 4 from J, leaving 14 bases between them. This CDR3 region has 15 residues. Germline CDR1 LGHNA, CDR2 YSLEER. CDR3 region: CASSQMDLGGTEAFF. CDR3 bases: TGCGCCAGCAGCCAAATGGACCTTGGGGGCACTGAAGCTTTCTTT.

This chain links TRBV5-6 with TRBJ2-3, with TRBD2 matching over 11 bases. The length of the CDR3 is 18 residues. Looked up from germline, CDR1 is SGHDT and CDR2 is YYEEEE. The J segment lost 0 bases and the V segment lost 1 base, leaving 7 bases of the junction unmatched. In DNA, the CDR3 is TGTGCCAGCAGCTTGATACTAGCGGGGGCTAGAAGCACAGATACGCAGTATTTT. It yields the protein CASSLILAGARSTDTQYF.

The V and J genes are TRBV9 and TRBJ2-2; TRBD2 agrees at 11 bases. V lost 0 bases to trimming and J lost 1 base; unmatched junction nucleotides: 11. The CDR3 length is 20 residues. Germline lookup yields CDR1 SGDLS and CDR2 YYNGEE. The CDR3 DNA reads as TGTGCCAGCAGCGTAGGTTCCCCGTGGGGGACTAGCGGGAACACCGGGGAGCTGTTTTTT. This sequence encodes CASSVGSPWGTSGNTGELFF.

This clone is a singleton in its sample. V and J are TRBV7-8 and TRBJ2-5; D gene uncertain. CDR1 SGHVS and CDR2 FQNEAQ come from the germline V gene. The CDR3 consists of 14 residues. V lost 5 bases to trimming and J lost 4 bases, with 14 bases between them. CDR3 sequence (DNA): TGTGCCAGCAGCGTTACCACATGGGGAGAGACCCAGTACTTC. It specifies CASSVTTWGETQYF.

This chain joins TRBV6-1 and TRBJ2-7; D is perhaps TRBD2 (5 bases). This CDR3 comprises 14 residues. Germline V gene lookup returns CDR1 MNHNS and CDR2 SASEGT. Trimming pared 7 bases from V and 6 bases from J, leaving 19 bases between. The CDR3 sequence is CASNSWRTPSEQYF. The CDR3 DNA follows: TGTGCCAGCAACTCTTGGAGGACCCCCAGCGAGCAGTACTTC.

The chain links TRBV27 to TRBJ1-1; D unclear. Germline CDR1 reads MNHEY; CDR2 reads SMNVEV (reference sequence). Trimming pared 0 bases from V and 1 base from J, leaving 3 bases between. This CDR3 comprises 13 residues. CDR3 region: CASSLSRNTEAFF. The CDR3 DNA reads as TGTGCCAGCAGTTTATCAAGGAACACTGAAGCTTTCTTT.

The rearrangement uses TRBV9 and TRBJ2-1; perhaps TRBD1 as D (6 bases). The germline V gene has CDR1 SGDLS and CDR2 YYNGEE. The CDR3 sequence is 15 residues long. V gave up 0 bases and J gave up 2 bases, with 9 bases separating them. The CDR3 nucleotides are TGTGCCAGCAGCGTAGAGGGGGACCCCTACAATGAGCAGTTCTTC. Translated: CASSVEGDPYNEQFF. The whole variable domain, filled in from reference TRBV9 and TRBJ2-1, reads DSGVTQTPKHLITATGQRVTLRCSPRSGDLSVYWYQQSLDQGLQFLIQYYNGEERAKGNILERFSAQQFPDLHSELNLSSLELGDSALYFCASSVEGDPYNEQFFGPGTRLTVL.

This rearrangement joins TRBV5-1 to TRBJ2-3; D tentatively fits TRBD1 or TRBD2 (5 bases each). V lost 4 bases to trimming and J lost 7 bases, with 19 bases between them. The germline V gene has CDR1 SGHRS and CDR2 YFSETQ. The length of the CDR3 is 15 residues. In DNA, the CDR3 is TGCGCCAGCAGCCTGGCACTAACAGGAGGTCATACGCAGTATTTT. Translating it yields CASSLALTGGHTQYF. Using reference TRBV5-1 and TRBJ2-3 for the parts outside the CDR3, the full variable domain is KAGVTQTPRYLIKTRGQQVTLSCSPISGHRSVSWYQQTPGQGLQFLFEYFSETQRNKGNFPGRFSGRQFSNSRSEMNVSTLELGDSALYLCASSLALTGGHTQYFGPGTRLTVL.

The chain combines TRBV5-4 with TRBJ2-1; the D gene is possibly TRBD2 (6 bases). The V and J ends lost 4 bases and 4 bases respectively, with 12 bases between them. CDR1 is SGHNT and CDR2 is YYREEE in the germline V gene (reference sequence). This CDR3 is 14 amino acids long. The CDR3 bases are TGTGCCAGCAGCCACCTGGAGGGGTACAATGAGCAGTTCTTC. Translation gives CASSHLEGYNEQFF.

The V gene is TRBV11-3, the J gene TRBJ2-3, with 7 bases matching TRBD1. V trimming: 5 bases; J trimming: 7 bases; junction bases outside the gene matches: 12. The CDR3 length is 15 residues. From germline, CDR1 is SGHNT and CDR2 YENEEA. CDR3 residues: CASSASSGTDNTQYF. The CDR3 nucleotides are TGTGCCAGCAGCGCCTCCTCCGGGACAGACAATACGCAGTATTTT.

This chain connects TRBV6-1 to TRBJ2-1; a weak D match, TRBD1 (5 bases). This CDR3 has 16 residues. Per germline, CDR1 MNHNS and CDR2 SASEGT. The ends were cut back, 4 bases at V and 7 bases at J, with 20 bases in the middle. CDR3 in amino acids: CASSGASGQVSNEQFF. CDR3 in DNA: TGTGCCAGCAGTGGAGCATCAGGGCAGGTCTCGAATGAGCAGTTCTTC.

The chain combines TRBV5-6 with TRBJ1-1, with D tentatively TRBD1 (6 bases). The CDR3 totals 13 residues. The ends were cut back, 0 bases at V and 5 bases at J, with 8 bases in the middle. The germline gives CDR1 SGHDT, CDR2 YYEEEE. CDR3 nucleotides: TGTGCCAGCAGCTTGGACAGGGATACTGAAGCTTTCTTT. Amino acids: CASSLDRDTEAFF.

This clone was seen just once. The V and J genes are TRBV14 and TRBJ2-2; D is perhaps TRBD1 (5 bases). The CDR3 spans 15 residues. V dropped 3 bases and J dropped 1 base, with 9 bases sitting between them. Germline V gene data show CDR1 as SGHDN and CDR2 as FVKESK. The CDR3 protein is CASSHDRWNTGELFF. In DNA form, the CDR3 reads TGTGCCAGCAGCCACGACAGATGGAACACCGGGGAGCTGTTTTTT. Combining the CDR3 with reference TRBV14 and TRBJ2-2 gives the whole variable domain EAGVTQFPSHSVIEKGQTVTLRCDPISGHDNLYWYRRVMGKEIKFLLHFVKESKQDESGMPNNRFLAERTGGTYSTLKVQPAELEDSGVYFCASSHDRWNTGELFFGEGSRLTVL.

This clone was recorded once. This rearrangement joins TRBV6-1 to TRBJ2-6; 7 bases match TRBD1. This CDR3 is built from 17 residues. The germline V gene has CDR1 MNHNS and CDR2 SASEGT. With V trimmed by 4 bases and J by 1 base, 7 bases remained unmatched. CDR3 nucleotide sequence: TGTGCCAGCAGTGGGGGACAGATCATATCTGGGGCCAACGTCCTGACTTTC. Protein product: CASSGGQIISGANVLTF.

This clone was picked up one time. V is TRBV7-8 and J is TRBJ2-5; weak D call: TRBD2 (6 bases). The CDR3 length is 14 residues. CDR1 SGHVS and CDR2 FQNEAQ come from the germline V gene. The V gene lost 5 bases and the J gene lost 2 bases, with 12 bases spanning the gap. The CDR3 is CASSIRTKQETQYF. The CDR3 DNA reads as TGTGCCAGCAGCATACGGACTAAACAAGAGACCCAGTACTTC.

This clone appeared a few times. The V gene is TRBV7-9, the J gene TRBJ2-1; D perhaps matches TRBD1 (5 bases). Per the germline V gene, CDR1 is SEHNR and CDR2 is FQNEAQ (reference sequence). Trimming pared 4 bases from V and 6 bases from J, leaving 28 bases between. CDR3 length: 19 amino acids. CDR3 in amino acids: CASSSPDPRTGKIGNEQFF. The DNA of the CDR3 is TGTGCCAGCAGCTCCCCCGACCCCCGTACAGGAAAAATAGGCAATGAGCAGTTCTTC.

V is TRBV7-2 and J is TRBJ2-5; D not resolved. V was clipped by 2 bases and J by 3 bases, with 13 bases between them. This CDR3 region has 15 residues. Germline lookup yields CDR1 SGHTA and CDR2 FQGNSA. Written as DNA, the CDR3 is TGTGCCAGCAGCTTAACTTATCACAGAGAAGAGACCCAGTACTTC. Translating it yields CASSLTYHREETQYF. Drawing the rest from reference TRBV7-2 and TRBJ2-5, the complete variable domain is GAGVSQSPSNKVTEKGKDVELRCDPISGHTALYWYRQSLGQGLEFLIYFQGNSAPDKSGLPSDRFSAERTGGSVSTLTIQRTQQEDSAVYLCASSLTYHREETQYFGPGTRLLVL.

Regarding this clone: Other DNA sequences from this sample encode an identical CDR3 as well. V and J are TRBV30 and TRBJ1-5; no definite D call. Trimming cost V 0 bases and J 3 bases, with 6 bases left between them. Germline V gene sequence: CDR1 GTSNPN, CDR2 SVGIG (reference sequence). The CDR3 contains 13 residues. The CDR3 here is CAWSVQNNQPQHF. The CDR3 DNA follows: TGTGCCTGGAGTGTTCAGAACAATCAGCCCCAGCATTTT.

This sequence joins TRBV19 and TRBJ2-4; 10 nucleotides match TRBD1. The V and J ends lost 5 bases and 1 base, in that order; junction bases with no gene match: 8. CDR3 size: 17 residues. Germline loops: CDR1 LNHDA, CDR2 SQIVND (reference sequence). The CDR3: CASSPRQGAGAKNIQYF. CDR3 DNA: TGTGCCAGTAGTCCGAGACAGGGGGCTGGGGCCAAAAACATTCAGTACTTC.

The rearrangement links TRBV20-1 to TRBJ2-5; D possibly matches TRBD1 or TRBD2 (5 bases each). The end of the DNA is better explained by TRBJ2-7, so the J call may be wrong. The CDR3 consists of 11 residues. Germline CDR1 DFQATT, CDR2 SNEGSKA (reference sequence). The CDR3 DNA sequence: TGCAGTGCTGGGACGCAGCACGAGCAGTACTTC. Translated: CSAGTQHEQYF.

The rearrangement joins TRBV11-1 to TRBJ2-5; D possibly corresponds to TRBD2 (6 bases). The germline gives CDR1 SGHAT, CDR2 FQDESV (reference sequence). CDR3 length equals 14 residues. V lost 6 bases and J lost 4, with 15 bases in between. The CDR3 DNA reads as TGTGCCAGCAGGGATATGGGAGGAGGAGAGACCCAGTACTTC. Translation: CASRDMGGGETQYF.

This chain uses TRBV5-6 with TRBJ2-1, with D perhaps matching TRBD1 or TRBD2 (6 bases each). The germline CDR1 and CDR2 sequences are SGHDT and YYEEEE. V lost 1 base to trimming and J lost 3 bases, with 14 bases between them. The CDR3 length is 16 residues. CDR3 sequence: CASSLRGAEHYNEQFF. The CDR3 DNA reads TGTGCCAGCAGCTTGAGGGGGGCTGAACACTACAATGAGCAGTTCTTC.

This clone showed up just once. The chain links TRBV6-5 to TRBJ2-5, with D perhaps matching TRBD2 (6 bases). Trimming stripped 3 bases from V and 1 base from J, with 9 bases between. The CDR3 is 14 residues long. Germline V gene lookup returns CDR1 MNHEY and CDR2 SVGAGI. DNA for the CDR3: TGTGCCAGCAGTTATGGGGGGAGCCAAGAGACCCAGTACTTC. Protein: CASSYGGSQETQYF.

This clone has only a few counts. The chain recombines TRBV19 with TRBJ1-5, with TRBD1 as a possible D gene (5 bases). The CDR3 runs 14 residues. Germline V gene data show CDR1 as LNHDA and CDR2 as SQIVND (reference sequence). Trimming left V 5 bases short and J 1 base short, with 9 bases between. In DNA, the CDR3 is TGTGCCAGTAGTCCCGGGGCCAGCAATCAGCCCCAGCATTTT. This encodes CASSPGASNQPQHF.